This TCR beta chain was observed in a study of vaccination and CD4 T cells after COVID-19. Regarding treatment: approximately 11-day PBMC culture with coronavirus spike peptide pools or control peptides (ViraFEST assay). The study sequenced cultured CD4+ T cell DNA using the Oncomine TCR Beta short-read assay. One entry per CDR3 protein, called by TCRdb with MiXCR from the PCR reads. The table lists about 12,000 distinct CDR3 sequences, more than 60% of them singletons. On this clonotype: Its antigen is still unknown.

The sequenced sample was CD4+ T cells from blood, cultured in vitro. This sequence was found in a human donor who had recovered from COVID-19.

CDR3 bases: TGTGCCAGCAGTTACTCGGGGCAGGTGGGAACCAATAATTCACCCCTCCACTTT. This translates into CASSYSGQVGTNNSPLHF. The chain has TRBV6-5 and TRBJ1-6; D might be TRBD1 (5 bases). The CDR3 is 18 amino acids. Looked up from germline, CDR1 is MNHEY and CDR2 is SVGAGI. Trimming cost V 0 bases and J 5 bases, with 17 bases left between them.